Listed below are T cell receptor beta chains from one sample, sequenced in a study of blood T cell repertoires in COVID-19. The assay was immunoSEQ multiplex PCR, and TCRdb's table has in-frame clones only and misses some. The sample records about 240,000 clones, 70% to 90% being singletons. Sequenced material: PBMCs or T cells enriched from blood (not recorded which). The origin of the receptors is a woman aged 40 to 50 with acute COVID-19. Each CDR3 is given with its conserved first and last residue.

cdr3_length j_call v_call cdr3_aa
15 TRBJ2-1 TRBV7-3 CASSLDRGTPSEQFF
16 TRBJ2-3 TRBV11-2 CASSLEASVITDTQYF
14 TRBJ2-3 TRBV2 CASRLRLSTDTQYF
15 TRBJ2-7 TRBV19 CASSIGPSGGYEQYF
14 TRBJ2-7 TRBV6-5 CASSPAGTDYEQYF
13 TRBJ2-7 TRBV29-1 CSVEVASSYEQYF
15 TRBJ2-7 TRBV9 CASSVGVSGRYEQYF
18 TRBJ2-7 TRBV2 CASSSRLAGGDSSYEQYF
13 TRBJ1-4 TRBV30 CAWSVRREGKLFF
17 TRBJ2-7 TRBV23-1 CASSQSSAGTASYEQYF
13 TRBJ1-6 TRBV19 CASSAGLASPLHF